This T cell receptor beta chain was recorded in a study of blood T cells in healthy people across ages. Study-wide background: Template switching caught about one barcoded beta molecule for each two T cells. Study findings and constraints: Comparison with aged donors showed that long-lived donors had more naive CD4+ cells and higher diversity. Strong correlation was found linking TCR beta diversity to naive T cell percentage.

Per germline, CDR1 SQVTM and CDR2 ANQGSEA. This CDR3 spans 13 amino acids. A J-beta primer mix and a sample-barcoded 5' primer were used in a second PCR of roughly 6 to 11 cycles. TCRdb reprocessed the 5' RACE reads with MiXCR, giving one entry per CDR3 protein. The sample consists of some 1.7 million distinct CDR3 sequences, 28% of them appearing once. Comment on this clonotype: Its antigen is unidentified. The junction departs from germline at one end; a sequencing error may be responsible.

This clonotype was obtained from a woman aged 25 to 45 in good health. The V gene is TRBV29-1, the J gene TRBJ1-4; no reliable D call. Sequenced material: blood. The CDR3 is CSVGMRLGVKLFF. Written as DNA, the CDR3 is TGTAGCGTTGGAATGAGGCTTGGTGTAAAACTGTTTTTT.